This T cell receptor beta chain emerged from a study of CD8 T cells in ankylosing spondylitis. General observations from the study: Matched synovial fluid from ankylosing spondylitis patients was reported to be enriched for disease-linked clones. In ankylosing spondylitis blood, a motif of eight highly homologous TCR beta variants appeared characteristic.

The CDR3 extends over 14 amino acids. The J segment lost 4 bases and the V segment lost 4 bases, leaving 5 bases of the junction unmatched. Germline CDR1 SGHRS, CDR2 YFSETQ. Concerning this clonotype: No antigen is known for it.

In TCRdb, the 5' RACE reads were re-called with MiXCR into one record per CDR3 protein. The table lists about 420,000 distinct CDR3 sequences, about 20% of them singletons. The rearrangement uses TRBV5-1 and TRBJ1-2; 9 nucleotides agree with TRBD1. What was sequenced was blood, either unsorted or a sorted T cell fraction (not recorded which). This clonotype was obtained from a male donor with ankylosing spondylitis. The CDR3 region has the DNA TGCGCCAGCAGCCCTCAGACAGGGGGCTATGGCTACACCTTC. The encoded protein is CASSPQTGGYGYTF.